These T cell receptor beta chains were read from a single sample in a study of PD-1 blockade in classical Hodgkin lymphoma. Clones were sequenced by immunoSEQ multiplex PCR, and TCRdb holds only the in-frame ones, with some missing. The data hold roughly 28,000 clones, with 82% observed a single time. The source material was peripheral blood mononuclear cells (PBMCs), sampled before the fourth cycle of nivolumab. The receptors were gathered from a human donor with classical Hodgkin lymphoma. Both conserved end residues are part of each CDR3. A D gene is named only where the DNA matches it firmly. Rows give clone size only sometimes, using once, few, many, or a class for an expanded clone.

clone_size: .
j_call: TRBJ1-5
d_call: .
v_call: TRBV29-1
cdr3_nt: TGCAGCGTTCAAACGACAGTTGATACTAATCAGCCCCAGCATTTT
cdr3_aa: CSVQTTVDTNQPQHF

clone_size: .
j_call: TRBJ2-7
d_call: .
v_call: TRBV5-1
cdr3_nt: TGCGCCAGCAGCCCATCCCCCGCAGGGAGCTCCTACGAGCAGTACTTC
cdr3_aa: CASSPSPAGSSYEQYF

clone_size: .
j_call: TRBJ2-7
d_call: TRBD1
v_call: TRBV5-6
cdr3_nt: TGTGCCAGCAGCTTAAGGCGGCAGGGGGAAGTCTACGAGCAGTACTTC
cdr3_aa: CASSLRRQGEVYEQYF

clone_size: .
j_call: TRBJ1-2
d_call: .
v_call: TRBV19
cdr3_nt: TGTGCCAGTAGTATCCCGGGGCTAATCCTTTTTGGCTACACCTTC
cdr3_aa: CASSIPGLILFGYTF

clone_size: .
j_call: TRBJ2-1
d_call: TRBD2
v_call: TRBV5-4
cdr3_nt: TGTGCCAGCAGCTTTAAGGGACTAGCAGACAATGAGCAGTTCTTC
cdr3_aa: CASSFKGLADNEQFF

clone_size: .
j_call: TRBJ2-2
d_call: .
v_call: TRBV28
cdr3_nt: TGTGCCAGCAGTTTAGGGTCTGGGTTCGGGGAGCTGTTTTTT
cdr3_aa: CASSLGSGFGELFF

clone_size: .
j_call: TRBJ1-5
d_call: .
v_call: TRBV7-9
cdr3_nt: TGTGCCAGCAGCTCCGACCGGGCCTCGAGGCATCAGCCCCAGCATTTT
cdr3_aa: CASSSDRASRHQPQHF

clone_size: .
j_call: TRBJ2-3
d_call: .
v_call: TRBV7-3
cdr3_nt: TGTGCCAGCAGCTTCACCGGGGGCGCGGCGCAGTATTTT
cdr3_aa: CASSFTGGAAQYF

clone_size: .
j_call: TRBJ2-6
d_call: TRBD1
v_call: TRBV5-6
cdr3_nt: TGTGCCAGCAGCTTGTTCTCCGGACAGGGGTTATTCGTCCTGACTTTC
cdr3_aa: CASSLFSGQGLFVLTF

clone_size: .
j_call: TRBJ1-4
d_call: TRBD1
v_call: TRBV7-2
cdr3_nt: TGTGCCAGCAGCTTCCAGGGGGCAACTAATGAAAAACTGTTTTTT
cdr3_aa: CASSFQGATNEKLFF

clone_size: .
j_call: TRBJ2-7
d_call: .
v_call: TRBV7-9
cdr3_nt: TGTGCCAGCAGCTCGACAGGGACTTCGGAGCAGTACTTC
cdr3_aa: CASSSTGTSEQYF

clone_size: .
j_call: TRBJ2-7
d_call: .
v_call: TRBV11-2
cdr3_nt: TGTGCCAGCAGCTTTCAAGGGAATAAATACGAGCAGTACTTC
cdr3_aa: CASSFQGNKYEQYF

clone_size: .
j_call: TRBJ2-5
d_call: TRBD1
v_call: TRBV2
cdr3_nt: TGTGCCAGCAGTCGGGACAGGGGGCCGGAGACCCAGTACTTC
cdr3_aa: CASSRDRGPETQYF

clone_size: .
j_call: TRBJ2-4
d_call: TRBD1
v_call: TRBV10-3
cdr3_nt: TGTGCAACCCGGACAGGCACCGACGTCCCCAAAAACATTCAGTACTTC
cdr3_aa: CATRTGTDVPKNIQYF

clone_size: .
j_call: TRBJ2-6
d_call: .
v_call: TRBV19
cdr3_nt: TGTGCCAGTAGTATGGTAACATTCGGGGCCAACGTCCTGACTTTC
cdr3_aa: CASSMVTFGANVLTF

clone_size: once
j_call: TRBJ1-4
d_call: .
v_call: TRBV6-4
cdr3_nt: TGTGCCAGCAGTGAACATTGTACAGGGAGTGCAGAAAAACTGTTTTTT
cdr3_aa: CASSEHCTGSAEKLFF

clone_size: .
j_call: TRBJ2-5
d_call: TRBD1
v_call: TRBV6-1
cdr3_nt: TGTGCCAGCGGGACAGGGATCGTGGAGACCCAGTACTTC
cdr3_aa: CASGTGIVETQYF

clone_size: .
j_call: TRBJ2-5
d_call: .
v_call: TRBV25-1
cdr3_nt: TGTGCCAGCAGTGAGTCCTCCTGGTACCAAGAGACCCAGTACTTC
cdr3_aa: CASSESSWYQETQYF

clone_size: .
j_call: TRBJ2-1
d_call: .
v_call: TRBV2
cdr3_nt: TGTGCCAGCAGTGTGGGCTACAATGAGCAGTTCTTC
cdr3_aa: CASSVGYNEQFF

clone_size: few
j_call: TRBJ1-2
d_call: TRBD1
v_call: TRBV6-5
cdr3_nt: TGTGCCAGCTTCAACAGACAGGGAGCGAACTATGGCTACACCTTC
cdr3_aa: CASFNRQGANYGYTF

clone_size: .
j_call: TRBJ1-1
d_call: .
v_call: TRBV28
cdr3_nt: TGTGCCAGCAGTCCTGGGATGTTTGGGCGTCCCTTTGAAGCTTTCTTT
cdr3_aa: CASSPGMFGRPFEAFF

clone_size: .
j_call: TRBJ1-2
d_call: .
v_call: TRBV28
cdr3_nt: TGTGCCAGCAGTTTAGGGGGGGGTTCAAACTATGGCTACACCTTC
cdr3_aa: CASSLGGGSNYGYTF

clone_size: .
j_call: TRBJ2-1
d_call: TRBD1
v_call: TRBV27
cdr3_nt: TGTGCCAGCAGTTCATCGCGGACAGGGGTCTACAATGAGCAGTTCTTC
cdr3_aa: CASSSSRTGVYNEQFF

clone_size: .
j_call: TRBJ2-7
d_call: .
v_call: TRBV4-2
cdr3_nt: TGTGCCAGCAGCCAAACGCCAGCTCCCTCCTACGAGCAGTACTTC
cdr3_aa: CASSQTPAPSYEQYF

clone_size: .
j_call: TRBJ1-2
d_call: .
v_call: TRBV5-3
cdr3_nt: TGTGCCAGAAGCTGGGAAGGCTACACCTTC
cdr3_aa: CARSWEGYTF

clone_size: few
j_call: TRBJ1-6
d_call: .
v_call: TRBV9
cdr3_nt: TGTGCCAGCAGCGTAGGAGGTACCCGGGGCGATTCACCCCTCCACTTT
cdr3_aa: CASSVGGTRGDSPLHF

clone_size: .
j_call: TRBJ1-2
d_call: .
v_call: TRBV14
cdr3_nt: TGTGCCAGCAGCGGGGGTAAAAACTATGGCTACACCTTC
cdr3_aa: CASSGGKNYGYTF

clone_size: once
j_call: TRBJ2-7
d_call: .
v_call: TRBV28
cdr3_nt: TGTGCCAGCAGCTCCCCTGGGGAACAGAGCTACGAGCAGTACTTC
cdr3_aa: CASSSPGEQSYEQYF

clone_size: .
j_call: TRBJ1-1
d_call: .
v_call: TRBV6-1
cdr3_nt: TGTGCCAGCAGTGATTCCCGGGGCAGGGTGACTGAAGCTTTCTTT
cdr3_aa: CASSDSRGRVTEAFF

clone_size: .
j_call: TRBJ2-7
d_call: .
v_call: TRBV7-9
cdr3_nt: TGTGCCAGCAGCCCTCTCTCCTCCTACGAGCAGTACTTC
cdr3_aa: CASSPLSSYEQYF

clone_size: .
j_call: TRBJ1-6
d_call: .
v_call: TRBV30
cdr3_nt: TGTGCCTGGAGTGTACGGCAGCTTGGATATTCACCCCTCCACTTT
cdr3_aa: CAWSVRQLGYSPLHF

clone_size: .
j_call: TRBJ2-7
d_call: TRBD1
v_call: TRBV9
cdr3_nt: TGTGCCAGCAGCGTCGGACAGGTGGCCTACGAGCAGTACTTC
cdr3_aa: CASSVGQVAYEQYF

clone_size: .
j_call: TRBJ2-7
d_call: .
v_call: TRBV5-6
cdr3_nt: TGTGCCAGCAGCTTGGGTCTGTACGAGCAGTACTTC
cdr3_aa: CASSLGLYEQYF

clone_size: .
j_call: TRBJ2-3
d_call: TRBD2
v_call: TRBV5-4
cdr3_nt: TGTGCCAGCAGTTACGGGGGGTTAGCAGCAGATACGCAGTATTTT
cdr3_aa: CASSYGGLAADTQYF

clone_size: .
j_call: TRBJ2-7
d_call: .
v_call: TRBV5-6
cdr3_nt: TGTGCCAGCAGTTACGGGACGGGCTCCTACGAGCAGTACTTC
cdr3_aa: CASSYGTGSYEQYF

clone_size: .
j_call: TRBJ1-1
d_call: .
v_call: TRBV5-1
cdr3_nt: TGCGCCAGCAGTTATCGACCAGGGCACACTGAAGCTTTCTTT
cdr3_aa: CASSYRPGHTEAFF

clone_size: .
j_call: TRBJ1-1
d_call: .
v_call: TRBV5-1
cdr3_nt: TGCGCCAGCAGCTTGGAGCGTTCTCGGGGAAACACTGAAGCTTTCTTT
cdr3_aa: CASSLERSRGNTEAFF

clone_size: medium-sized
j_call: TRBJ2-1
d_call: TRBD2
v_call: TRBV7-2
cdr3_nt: TGTGCCAGCAGCCCGGGACTAGCGGGGAACAATGAGCAGTTCTTC
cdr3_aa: CASSPGLAGNNEQFF

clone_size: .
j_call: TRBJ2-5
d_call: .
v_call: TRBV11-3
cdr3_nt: TGTGCCAGCAGCTTTGACGTCCAAGAGACCCAGTACTTC
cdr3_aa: CASSFDVQETQYF

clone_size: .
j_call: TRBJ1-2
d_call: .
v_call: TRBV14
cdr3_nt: TGTGCCAGCAGCCTCACACGGGGGAGTGGCTACACCTTC
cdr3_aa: CASSLTRGSGYTF

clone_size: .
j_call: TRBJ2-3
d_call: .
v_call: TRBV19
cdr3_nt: TGTGCCAGTAGTGTCCCAGAGGGTTTCGGGGATACGCAGTATTTT
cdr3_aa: CASSVPEGFGDTQYF

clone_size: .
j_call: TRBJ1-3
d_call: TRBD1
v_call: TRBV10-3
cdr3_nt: TGTGCCATCAGTGACCTTATCGCGGGACAGGGGGCGGGAAACACCATATATTTT
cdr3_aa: CAISDLIAGQGAGNTIYF

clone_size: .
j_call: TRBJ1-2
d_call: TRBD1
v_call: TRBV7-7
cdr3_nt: TGTGCTAGCTTTCCCCTCACGACAGGGCGGATCTCTGGCTACACCTTC
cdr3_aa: CASFPLTTGRISGYTF

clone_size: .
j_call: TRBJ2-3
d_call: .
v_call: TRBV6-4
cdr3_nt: TGTGCCAGCAGTGATGGTTTCGCAGATACGCAGTATTTT
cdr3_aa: CASSDGFADTQYF

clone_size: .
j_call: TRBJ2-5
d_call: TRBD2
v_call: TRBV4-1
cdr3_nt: TGCGCCAGCAGCCAAGGTACTAGCGGGGCCCAAGAGACCCAGTACTTC
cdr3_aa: CASSQGTSGAQETQYF

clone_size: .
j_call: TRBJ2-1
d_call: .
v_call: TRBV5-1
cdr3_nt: TGCGCCAGCAGCTTGGGTGGGGGTTCCTACAATGAGCAGTTCTTC
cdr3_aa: CASSLGGGSYNEQFF

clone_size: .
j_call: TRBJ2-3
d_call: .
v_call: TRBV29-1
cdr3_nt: TGCAGCGTTGATCAGGGTGCAGATACGCAGTATTTT
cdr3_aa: CSVDQGADTQYF

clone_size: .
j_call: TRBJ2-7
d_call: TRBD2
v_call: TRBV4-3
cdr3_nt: TGCGCCAGCAGCCAAGATCTGGCTAGCGGGGCCTACGAGCAGTACTTC
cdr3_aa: CASSQDLASGAYEQYF

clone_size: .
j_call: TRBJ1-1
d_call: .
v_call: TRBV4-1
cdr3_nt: TGCGCCAGCAGCCAAGAAGGGCCCCGGAGACAAAACACTGAAGCTTTCTTT
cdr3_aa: CASSQEGPRRQNTEAFF

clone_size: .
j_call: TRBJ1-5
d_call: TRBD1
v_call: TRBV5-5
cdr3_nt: TGTGCCAGCAGCCCCGGGACAGGTAATCAGCCCCAGCATTTT
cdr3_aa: CASSPGTGNQPQHF

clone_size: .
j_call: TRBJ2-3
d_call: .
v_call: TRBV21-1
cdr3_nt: TGTGCCAGCAGCCCCCGGGGCACCGGGGATACGCAGTATTTT
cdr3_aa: CASSPRGTGDTQYF